The 30 T cell receptor beta chains below all came from one sample that was sequenced in a study of T cell responses to AZD1222 COVID-19 vaccine (dated by TCRdb to about 2021). Sample time point, as interpreted from the label and publication: about 28 days (+/-7) after the second vaccine dose. Library creation used the immunoSEQ multiplex PCR assay. TCRdb stores this immuneACCESS table with in-frame sequences only. Part of the clones is absent; in the studies checked, under half of the shortfall reflects unresolved V genes, and no reason is known for the rest. Here the sample has more than 50,000 clones; roughly 87% occur a single time. The ten largest clones capture roughly 2.7% of the sample. The specimen was peripheral blood, collected 28 days after the second AZD1222 dose. The receptors here all came from an adult who received the AZD1222 COVID-19 vaccine.

The CDR3 coding sequence is TGCGCCAGCAGCTTGACTAGCGGGAGTTACGAGCAGTACTTC. Translating it yields CASSLTSGSYEQYF. The V and J genes are TRBV5-1 and TRBJ2-7; 11 nucleotides agree with TRBD2. Germline CDR1 and CDR2: SGHRS and YFSETQ. The V gene end was trimmed by 1 base and the J gene end by 4 bases; junction bases not matched to a gene: 1. The CDR3 extends over 14 amino acids.

The chain has TRBV14 and TRBJ1-1, with TRBD1 as a possible D gene (6 bases). Germline V gives CDR1 SGHDN, CDR2 FVKESK. V dropped 0 bases and J dropped 6 bases, with 17 bases sitting between them. The length of the CDR3 is 16 residues. The CDR3, as DNA: TGTGCCAGCAGCCAAGATGGGGGCAGCCCCAGGGCTGAAGCTTTCTTT. Protein sequence: CASSQDGGSPRAEAFF. The variable domain in full, completed from reference TRBV14 and TRBJ1-1, reads EAGVTQFPSHSVIEKGQTVTLRCDPISGHDNLYWYRRVMGKEIKFLLHFVKESKQDESGMPNNRFLAERTGGTYSTLKVQPAELEDSGVYFCASSQDGGSPRAEAFFGQGTRLTVV.

V gene TRBV3-1 (or the pseudogene TRBV3-2) combines with J gene TRBJ2-1; TRBD2 matches 8 bases. After removal of 4 bases from V and 7 bases from J, the junction contained 9 bases not matched to a gene. The V gene's germline CDR1 is LGHDT and CDR2 YNNKEL (reference sequence). The CDR3 spans 15 residues. CDR3 in amino acids: CASSLAGGGGNEQFF. The CDR3 DNA reads TGTGCCAGCAGCCTCGCGGGGGGCGGCGGTAATGAGCAGTTCTTC.

The chain is built from TRBV20-1 and TRBJ2-3, with D perhaps TRBD2 (6 bases). The length of the CDR3 is 16 residues. The ends were cut back, 3 bases at V and 0 bases at J, with 16 bases in the middle. CDR1 and CDR2 (germline): DFQATT, SNEGSKA (reference sequence). The CDR3 DNA reads as TGCAGTGCTAGTGTTTGGGGGGAGGACAGCACAGATACGCAGTATTTT. This encodes CSASVWGEDSTDTQYF.

The J gene is TRBJ2-7, the V gene TRBV5-1, with TRBD2 matching over 13 bases. Germline V gene data show CDR1 as SGHRS and CDR2 as YFSETQ. CDR3 length: 16 amino acids. Germline trimming cut 0 bases from V and 5 bases from J; bases unmatched to any gene: 5. CDR3 amino acids: CASSLAWTSGSDEQYF. The CDR3 nucleotides read TGCGCCAGCAGCTTGGCCTGGACTAGCGGGAGCGACGAGCAGTACTTC.

The genes are TRBV11-2 and TRBJ2-1; no definite D call. Germline assignment: CDR1 SGHAT and CDR2 FQNNGV. The CDR3 has 14 residues. The V end was cut by 0 bases, the J end by 8 bases, with 11 bases between. The CDR3 DNA follows: TGTGCCAGCAGCTTAGATGTTTCCTTTCATGAGCAGTTCTTC. Residues: CASSLDVSFHEQFF. Full variable domain (outside the CDR3, taken from reference TRBV11-2 and TRBJ2-1): EAGVAQSPRYKIIEKRQSVAFWCNPISGHATLYWYQQILGQGPKLLIQFQNNGVVDDSQLPKDRFSAERLKGVDSTLKIQPAKLEDSAVYLCASSLDVSFHEQFFGPGTRLTVL.

This chain uses TRBV6-5 with TRBJ1-2, with D possibly being TRBD1 (5 bases). The V end was cut by 5 bases, the J end by 2 bases, with 12 bases between. The CDR3 extends over 14 amino acids. Per the germline V gene, CDR1 is MNHEY and CDR2 is SVGAGI. The CDR3 loop is CASSNVQGNYGYTF. CDR3 DNA sequence: TGTGCCAGCAGTAACGTGCAGGGAAACTATGGCTACACCTTC.

V gene TRBV20-1 combines with J gene TRBJ2-5, with D uncertain. CDR3 length equals 11 residues. Germline CDR1 DFQATT, CDR2 SNEGSKA (reference sequence). With 4 bases removed from V and 5 bases from J, the gap between germline ends came to 8 bases. The CDR3 spells CSAKAWETQYF. As DNA, the CDR3 is TGCAGTGCTAAGGCCTGGGAGACCCAGTACTTC.

This clone showed up just once. The chain is built from TRBV28 and TRBJ2-1; the D gene is possibly TRBD2 (5 bases). The CDR3 has 13 residues. Germline V lookup: CDR1 MDHEN, CDR2 SYDVKM. Trimming cost V 5 bases and J 7 bases, with 12 bases left between them. The CDR3: CASSPPGRNEQFF. The CDR3, as DNA: TGTGCCAGCAGTCCACCGGGGAGAAATGAGCAGTTCTTC.

V usage is TRBV6-4 and J usage is TRBJ1-6; 11 nucleotides agree with TRBD1. Germline V lookup: CDR1 MRHNA, CDR2 SNTAGT. The CDR3 is 14 amino acids. The V gene end was trimmed by 5 bases and the J gene end by 10 bases; junction bases not matched to a gene: 4. The CDR3 spells CASSRDRGESPLHF. CDR3 sequence (DNA): TGTGCCAGCAGTAGGGACAGGGGGGAGTCACCCCTCCACTTT.

The V call is TRBV4-2, the J call TRBJ2-2; 7 bases fit TRBD2. The V gene's germline CDR1 is LGHNA and CDR2 YNFKEQ. Trimming at V came to 0 bases and at J to 4 bases, leaving 2 bases not matched to a gene. The length of the CDR3 is 15 residues. The CDR3 loop is CASSQEGEGTGELFF. The DNA for the CDR3 is TGTGCCAGCAGCCAAGAAGGGGAGGGCACCGGGGAGCTGTTTTTT.

The V and J genes are TRBV6-6 and TRBJ2-2; perhaps TRBD1 as D (6 bases). Trimming stripped 6 bases from V and 6 bases from J, with 11 bases between. Germline assignment: CDR1 MNHNY and CDR2 SVGAGI (reference sequence). The CDR3 loop spans 13 amino acids. The DNA of the CDR3 is TGTGCCAGCAGCCCAGACAGGTCCGGGGAGCTGTTTTTT. Translated, it gives CASSPDRSGELFF.

This CDR3 reads CASSRSGTGQQETQYF. DNA of the CDR3: TGTGCCAGCTCACGTTCCGGGACAGGGCAACAAGAGACCCAGTACTTC. The chain uses TRBV18 and TRBJ2-5, with TRBD1 matching 9 bases. Germline V CDR1 and CDR2: KGHSH, LQKENI. This CDR3 region has 16 residues. After removal of 4 bases from V and 2 bases from J, the junction contained 8 bases not matched to a gene.

The chain carries TRBV30 and TRBJ2-7; no definite D call. Between the trimmed V and J ends, which lost 2 bases and 5 bases, there was a span of 7 bases. The CDR3 spans 11 residues. Germline V gene sequence: CDR1 GTSNPN, CDR2 SVGIG (reference sequence). The CDR3 spells CAWSSRDEQYF. The DNA for the CDR3 is TGTGCCTGGAGTTCCCGGGACGAGCAGTACTTC.

The CDR3 here is CASSSRQGAPSGNTIYF. In DNA, the CDR3 is TGTGCCAGCAGTTCCCGGCAGGGGGCTCCCTCTGGAAACACCATATATTTT. V gene TRBV6-9 combines with J gene TRBJ1-3, with 8 bases that match TRBD1. V lost 4 bases to trimming and J lost 0 bases; unmatched junction nucleotides: 8. This CDR3 region has 17 residues. Germline CDR1 reads MNHGY; CDR2 reads SVAAGI.

CDR3 DNA: TGTGCCAGCAGCTTAACAGCGCAGAGCGGGGAGCAGTACTTC. It is translated as CASSLTAQSGEQYF. The chain links TRBV11-3 to TRBJ2-7; D is possibly TRBD2 (6 bases). CDR1 and CDR2 (germline): SGHNT, YENEEA. V lost 2 bases and J 7 bases, leaving 15 bases between the germline ends. The CDR3 extends over 14 amino acids.

This chain links TRBV7-2 with TRBJ2-1, with TRBD2 identical over 14 bases. CDR3 length equals 19 residues. Germline assignment: CDR1 SGHTA and CDR2 FQGNSA. After removal of 1 base from V and 7 bases from J, the junction contained 12 bases not matched to a gene. The CDR3 coding sequence is TGTGCCAGCAGCTTAGAAGGGACATGGACTAGCGGGAGGACTAATGAGCAGTTCTTC. Protein product: CASSLEGTWTSGRTNEQFF.

The rearrangement uses TRBV20-1 and TRBJ1-1; perhaps TRBD1 as D (5 bases). The CDR3 is 11 residues long. Germline V gene sequence: CDR1 DFQATT, CDR2 SNEGSKA (reference sequence). The chain's CDR3 is CRPGGDAEAFF. CDR3 in DNA: TGCAGGCCGGGTGGGGACGCTGAAGCTTTCTTT.

The rearrangement joins TRBV5-4 to TRBJ1-1, with D perhaps TRBD1 (5 bases). The CDR3 is 14 amino acids. Trimming took 4 bases from V and 1 from J, leaving 11 bases between them. The germline V gene encodes CDR1 SGHNT and CDR2 YYREEE (reference sequence). The CDR3, as DNA: TGTGCCAGCAGCCCGTCGACAGCGAACACTGAAGCTTTCTTT. Translating it yields CASSPSTANTEAFF.

The chain carries TRBV7-2 and TRBJ2-7; 11 nucleotides match TRBD2. CDR3 length: 18 residues. J lost 1 base, V lost 0 bases, and 8 bases had no gene match. The germline V gene has CDR1 SGHTA and CDR2 FQGNSA. The CDR3 protein is CASSLARATSGISYEQYF. The CDR3 nucleotides read TGTGCCAGCAGCTTAGCCCGCGCGACTAGCGGGATTTCCTACGAGCAGTACTTC.

The V and J genes are TRBV7-9 and TRBJ2-1, with D possibly matching TRBD1 (6 bases). Germline V gene data show CDR1 as SEHNR and CDR2 as FQNEAQ (reference sequence). The CDR3 has 13 amino acids. The V end was cut by 6 bases, the J end by 10 bases, with 16 bases between. CDR3 in DNA: TGTGCCAGCAGTCGCAGGGGCAGTGAGGAGCAGTTCTTC. This sequence encodes CASSRRGSEEQFF.

This clone appeared once. The CDR3 loop is CASSQRQTGYEQYF. The CDR3 DNA is TGCGCCAGCAGCCAACGCCAGACAGGGTACGAGCAGTACTTC. The chain joins TRBV4-1 to TRBJ2-7; TRBD1 agrees at 7 bases. V was clipped by 2 bases and J by 4 bases; unmatched bases: 5. Germline CDR1 is MGHRA and CDR2 is YSYEKL. The CDR3 sequence is 14 residues long.

This rearrangement joins TRBV9 to TRBJ1-1, with a tentative D call TRBD1 (5 bases). The CDR3 length is 16 residues. The germline V and J ends were trimmed by 0 bases and 1 base, with 13 bases remaining between them. Germline CDR1 and CDR2: SGDLS and YYNGEE. As DNA, the CDR3 is TGTGCCAGCAGCGTAGGAGGGGCGGCAGGGAACACTGAAGCTTTCTTT. Translation gives CASSVGGAAGNTEAFF. Full variable domain (missing parts from reference TRBV9 and TRBJ1-1): DSGVTQTPKHLITATGQRVTLRCSPRSGDLSVYWYQQSLDQGLQFLIQYYNGEERAKGNILERFSAQQFPDLHSELNLSSLELGDSALYFCASSVGGAAGNTEAFFGQGTRLTVV.

V gene TRBV10-1 combines with J gene TRBJ2-1; 16 positions agree with TRBD2. Germline V CDR1 and CDR2: WNHNN, SYGVQD (reference sequence). Trimming at V came to 4 bases and at J to 10 bases, leaving 7 bases not matched to a gene. This CDR3 has 16 amino acids. In DNA form, the CDR3 reads TGCGCCAGCAGTGTTGCCGGGACTAGCGGGAGGGCCGAGCAGTTCTTC. Its protein is CASSVAGTSGRAEQFF.

The chain recombines TRBV28 with TRBJ1-3; 9 bases agree with TRBD1. Germline V gene data show CDR1 as MDHEN and CDR2 as SYDVKM. The CDR3 covers 17 residues. V shed 6 bases, J shed 2 bases, and the junction held 11 bases outside the gene matches. The CDR3 sequence is CASSLALQGAAGNTIYF. DNA for the CDR3: TGTGCCAGCAGCCTAGCGTTACAGGGGGCAGCTGGAAACACCATATATTTT. Drawing the rest from reference TRBV28 and TRBJ1-3, the complete variable domain is DVKVTQSSRYLVKRTGEKVFLECVQDMDHENMFWYRQDPGLGLRLIYFSYDVKMKEKGDIPEGYSVSREKKERFSLILESASTNQTSMYLCASSLALQGAAGNTIYFGEGSWLTVV.

This clone showed up just a few times. The J gene is TRBJ2-7, the V gene TRBV7-9; 10 bases are shared with TRBD1. The CDR3 is made up of 15 amino acids. Germline V gives CDR1 SEHNR, CDR2 FQNEAQ (reference sequence). Trimming cost V 2 bases and J 5 bases; bases outside gene matches: 6. The CDR3 protein is CASSLMGQGNNEQYF. The CDR3 coding sequence is TGTGCCAGCAGCTTAATGGGACAGGGGAATAACGAGCAGTACTTC.

This rearrangement joins TRBV10-3 to TRBJ2-5; 7 bases match TRBD2. From germline, CDR1 is ENHRY and CDR2 SYGVKD. The ends lost 3 bases at V and 2 bases at J; junction bases unmatched: 6. CDR3 length: 15 amino acids. CDR3 bases: TGTGCCATCAGTGATCGGGCTAGCGGACAAGAGACCCAGTACTTC. Translated: CAISDRASGQETQYF.

CDR3 loop: CATSRDQGTYYGYTF. The CDR3 DNA follows: TGTGCCACCAGCAGAGATCAGGGCACCTACTATGGCTACACCTTC. The chain has TRBV15 and TRBJ1-2, with D possibly being TRBD1 (5 bases). The CDR3 runs 15 residues. V was clipped by 0 bases and J by 3 bases, with 11 bases between them. CDR1 LNHNV and CDR2 YYDKDF come from the germline V gene (reference sequence). Drawing the rest from reference TRBV15 and TRBJ1-2, the complete variable domain is DAMVIQNPRYQVTQFGKPVTLSCSQTLNHNVMYWYQQKSSQAPKLLFHYYDKDFNNEADTPDNFQSRRPNTSFCFLDIRSPGLGDTAMYLCATSRDQGTYYGYTFGSGTRLTVV.

The chain links TRBV28 to TRBJ1-5; 10 nucleotides agree with TRBD1. Per germline, CDR1 MDHEN and CDR2 SYDVKM. Unmatched junction bases numbered 5, after V lost 6 bases and J lost 3 bases. The CDR3 spans 15 residues. The CDR3, as DNA: TGTGCCAGCAGCGATGGGACAGGGGACAATCAGCCCCAGCATTTT. Its translation: CASSDGTGDNQPQHF. Using reference TRBV28 and TRBJ1-5 for the parts outside the CDR3, the full variable domain is DVKVTQSSRYLVKRTGEKVFLECVQDMDHENMFWYRQDPGLGLRLIYFSYDVKMKEKGDIPEGYSVSREKKERFSLILESASTNQTSMYLCASSDGTGDNQPQHFGDGTRLSIL.

This clone showed up just a few times. The rearrangement uses TRBV7-9 and TRBJ1-4; TRBD1 might be the D (5 bases). The CDR3 spans 13 residues. Trimming stripped 6 bases from V and 5 bases from J, with 10 bases between. Germline V lookup: CDR1 SEHNR, CDR2 FQNEAQ (reference sequence). The CDR3 is CASRGRANEKLFF. The DNA for the CDR3 is TGTGCCAGCAGGGGGCGGGCCAATGAAAAACTGTTTTTT.